Listed below are T cell receptor beta chains from one sample, sequenced in a study of blood T cells in healthy people across ages. TCRdb processed the 5' RACE reads anew with MiXCR; each CDR3 protein has one entry. The profile covers 700,000 to 900,000 distinct CDR3 sequences, with about 48% appearing a single time and approximately 40% taken by the ten largest. The material sequenced was blood. The receptors shown here come from an elderly man in good health. The CDR3 runs from the conserved cysteine through the conserved F or W. The D gene is left open where the match is weak. A row's size may be missing; if present it is once, few, many or a size class.

clone size,D gene,V gene,J gene,CDR3 DNA,CDR3 protein
.,TRBD2,TRBV6-2/TRBV6-3,TRBJ2-1,TGTGCCAGCAGTTACTTTGGGGGAGGGCCTAGAAATGAGCAGTTCTTC,CASSYFGGGPRNEQFF
.,.,TRBV7-2,TRBJ1-1,TGTGCCAGCAGCCATGGTCCTGCGGGTGAAGCTTTCTTT,CASSHGPAGEAFF
.,.,TRBV29-1,TRBJ2-1,TGCAGCGTTGAAGGGATCCTGCTCAATGAGCAGTTCTTC,CSVEGILLNEQFF
.,.,TRBV18,TRBJ2-3,TGTGCCAGCTCACCAGGAAGGTCGGCCCCTGGGAGATACGCGTATTTT,CASSPGRSAPGRYAYF
few,.,TRBV12-3/TRBV12-4,TRBJ1-6,TGTGCCACCAGACAGGTGGAGACCAATAATTCACCCCTCCACTTT,CATRQVETNNSPLHF
.,TRBD2,TRBV5-1,TRBJ2-7,TGCGCCAGCAGTCCCGCCGGACTAGCGGGATACGAGCAGTACTTC,CASSPAGLAGYEQYF
.,.,TRBV28,TRBJ1-5,TGTGCCATCGCAGTGGGGTATAGCAATCAGCCCCAGCATTTT,CAIAVGYSNQPQHF
.,.,TRBV14,TRBJ2-1,TGTGCCAGCAGCCAAGTAGGCACCTGGCCCAGTGAGCAGTTCTTC,CASSQVGTWPSEQFF
.,.,TRBV6-5,TRBJ1-3,TGTGCCAGCAGTTCGGTTGGAAACACCATATATTTT,CASSSVGNTIYF
.,.,TRBV10-3,TRBJ2-1,TGTGCCATCAGTAAAGCGGGAGAGGGGGCGTACTACAATGAGCAGTTCTTC,CAISKAGEGAYYNEQFF
.,.,TRBV19,TRBJ2-5,TGTGCCAGTAGTGACCAGGTTAAAGAGACCCAGTACTTC,CASSDQVKETQYF
.,.,TRBV9,TRBJ2-7,TGTGCCAGCAGCGTACTACCGGGGACATCCTACGAGCAGTACTTC,CASSVLPGTSYEQYF
.,TRBD2,TRBV20-1,TRBJ2-7,TGCAGTGCTAGAGATGGGGGGGAGCGGGAGCACGAGCAGTACTTC,CSARDGGEREHEQYF
many,.,TRBV6-6,TRBJ1-2,TGTGCCAGCGGGGGTGGGTATGGCTACACCTTC,CASGGGYGYTF
.,.,TRBV18,TRBJ1-2,TGTGCCAGCCGAGAGAGGGAGAACTATGGCTACACCTTC,CASRERENYGYTF
.,.,TRBV28,TRBJ2-7,TGTGCCAGCAGTTTCCGGACCCGGGGCGAGCAGTACTTC,CASSFRTRGEQYF
.,TRBD2,TRBV20-1,TRBJ2-4,TGCAGTGCTAGAGACGAGACTAGCGGGGCGAAAAACATTCAGTACTTC,CSARDETSGAKNIQYF
.,TRBD1,TRBV12-3/TRBV12-4,TRBJ2-7,TGTGCCAGCAGTTCCCGTCCCACCTGGACAGGCGAATACGAGCAGTACTTC,CASSSRPTWTGEYEQYF
many,TRBD1,TRBV10-3,TRBJ2-5,TGTGCCATCAGTGAGAGGGGCAGGGGGATGGAGACCCAGTACTTC,CAISERGRGMETQYF
few,.,TRBV3-1,TRBJ2-1,TGTGCCAGCAGCCTCCTGGTGTACAATGAGCAGTTCTTC,CASSLLVYNEQFF
few,.,TRBV10-3,TRBJ2-5,TGTGCCATCAGTGAGTCGCCCAAGACAGTGAAAGAGACCCAGTACTTC,CAISESPKTVKETQYF
.,.,TRBV3-1,TRBJ2-1,TGTGCCAGCAGCCAAGAATTAACGGGAAGCTCCTACAATGAGCAGTTCTTC,CASSQELTGSSYNEQFF
.,TRBD2,TRBV5-1,TRBJ2-1,TGCGCCAGCAGCTTGGTGGGACTAGCGGGAGACCGTGAGCAGTTCTTC,CASSLVGLAGDREQFF
few,.,TRBV20-1,TRBJ2-3,TGCAGTGCTAGACCTTTAGCGACCACAGATACGCAGTATTTT,CSARPLATTDTQYF
once,TRBD1,TRBV12-3/TRBV12-4,TRBJ1-1,TGTGCCAGCAGCCGGACAGGGGCGGCTTTCTTT,CASSRTGAAFF
few,.,TRBV6-1,TRBJ2-7,TGTGCCAGCAGTAATCCGGGGCAGTTCTACGAGCAGTACTTC,CASSNPGQFYEQYF
.,TRBD2,TRBV7-8,TRBJ2-7,TGTGCCAGCAGCTCCCGCAGCCGGACTAGCACCCACGAGCAGTACTTC,CASSSRSRTSTHEQYF
.,.,TRBV5-1,TRBJ1-1,TGCGCCAGCGGGCGGGAAGGAAACACTGAAGCTTTCTTT,CASGREGNTEAFF
few,TRBD1,TRBV20-1,TRBJ1-2,TGCAGTGCTAGAGGGACAGGGGAAGACTATGGCTACACCTTC,CSARGTGEDYGYTF
.,TRBD2,TRBV10-3,TRBJ2-2,TGTGCCATCAGGAGACTAGCGGACACCGGGGAGCTGTTTTTT,CAIRRLADTGELFF
few,TRBD1,TRBV28,TRBJ1-1,TGTGCCAGCAGTTCGTACGACCTACAGGGGCCGACCTCTGAAGCTTTCTTT,CASSSYDLQGPTSEAFF
few,.,TRBV18,TRBJ2-4,TGTGCCAGCTCAGGACCGCTAGCCAAAAACATTCAGTACTTC,CASSGPLAKNIQYF
.,.,TRBV28,TRBJ1-4,TGTGCCAGCAGTTTTTGGGGTAACCGGGACAAACTGTTTTTT,CASSFWGNRDKLFF
.,.,TRBV3-1,TRBJ2-1,TGTGCCAGCAGCCCCCGTGGGAGTCACCATGAGCAGTTCTTC,CASSPRGSHHEQFF
few,TRBD1,TRBV7-9,TRBJ1-6,TGTGCCAGCGCCGACAGGGGATATTCACCCCTCCACTTT,CASADRGYSPLHF
.,TRBD2,TRBV7-9,TRBJ2-3,TGTGCCAGCAGCTATCTAGCGGGCGGGAGGGATACGCAGTATTTT,CASSYLAGGRDTQYF
.,.,TRBV30,TRBJ2-6,TGTGCCTGGAGTGGGGGGACGGGGGCCAACGTCCTGACTTTC,CAWSGGTGANVLTF
.,TRBD1,TRBV2,TRBJ1-1,TGTGCCAGCAACGAAGACAGGGGAGGTGGTACTGAAGCTTTCTTT,CASNEDRGGGTEAFF
.,TRBD2,TRBV14,TRBJ2-1,TGTGCCAGCAGCCAAGTAAGCGGGGCCTCGGACAATGAGCAGTTCTTC,CASSQVSGASDNEQFF
many,.,TRBV29-1,TRBJ1-2,TGCAGCGTTGATTGGGGCGGCTATGGCTACACCTTC,CSVDWGGYGYTF
.,.,TRBV5-1,TRBJ2-7,TGCGCCAGGACGAACTCCGGGACAAGGAGGTCCGAGCAGTACTTC,CARTNSGTRRSEQYF
.,.,TRBV7-8,TRBJ2-7,TGTGCCAGCGGGGGGGGCAACAGGGGCTCCTACGAGCAGTACTTC,CASGGGNRGSYEQYF
.,.,TRBV9,TRBJ2-3,TGTGCCAGCAGCGTAGGGCAGGGGCGACCCACAGATACGCAGTATTTT,CASSVGQGRPTDTQYF
.,.,TRBV6-5,TRBJ1-1,TGTGCCAGCAGAACTACCAGGGGTAAGATCACTGAAACTTTCTTT,CASRTTRGKITETFF
.,.,TRBV6-2/TRBV6-3,TRBJ1-5,TGTGCCAGCAGAAAGGACCTTTACCCGAATCAGCCCCAGCATTTT,CASRKDLYPNQPQHF
.,.,TRBV24-1,TRBJ2-7,TGTGCCACCAGTCTCGGCGGCGGTCCGACCTACAATGAGCAGTACTTC,CATSLGGGPTYNEQYF
.,.,TRBV6-2/TRBV6-3,TRBJ2-7,TGTGCCAGCAGTCCCAGGGGACCCCTTTACGAGCAGTACTTC,CASSPRGPLYEQYF
.,TRBD2,TRBV6-5,TRBJ2-1,TGTGCCAGCAGTTCCTTCAGGACTAGCGGTAATAATGAGCAGTTCTTC,CASSSFRTSGNNEQFF
.,TRBD2,TRBV20-1,TRBJ2-1,TGCAGTGCTGCCCCACGGACGGGGGTAGCGGGGTACAATGAGCAGTTCTTC,CSAAPRTGVAGYNEQFF
.,.,TRBV10-3,TRBJ1-2,TGTGCCATCAGTGAAACAGCCCCGGGTGGCTACACCTTC,CAISETAPGGYTF
.,TRBD2,TRBV7-2,TRBJ2-1,TGTGCCAGCAGGGATACTTGGGGACGGGAGGACGAGCAGTTCTTC,CASRDTWGREDEQFF
.,TRBD1,TRBV9,TRBJ2-7,TGTGCCAGCAGCGTACAACAGGGGATCAATGAGCAGTACTTC,CASSVQQGINEQYF
few,.,TRBV29-1,TRBJ1-1,TGCAGCGTTGACAAGAACGGAGCTTTCTTT,CSVDKNGAFF
once,TRBD1,TRBV11-2,TRBJ2-5,TGTGCCAGCAGCTCCGGGACAGACCCCCAAGAGACCCAGTACTTC,CASSSGTDPQETQYF
.,.,TRBV12-3/TRBV12-4,TRBJ1-5,TGTGCCAGCAGTCAACAGGGTTATCAGCCCCAGCATTTT,CASSQQGYQPQHF
.,.,TRBV5-1,TRBJ2-7,TGCGCCAGCAGCCCTACAGGGCCCAGCGCCTACGAGCAGTACTTC,CASSPTGPSAYEQYF
.,.,TRBV28,TRBJ2-1,TGTGCCAGCAGCCTCCTTCGGGGTGAGCAGTTCTTC,CASSLLRGEQFF
few,TRBD2,TRBV20-1,TRBJ2-1,TGCAGTGCCGTAGCGGGAGGAGCCTACAATGAGCAGTTCTTC,CSAVAGGAYNEQFF
.,.,TRBV4-3,TRBJ1-2,TGCGCCAGCAGCCAAGATCGTAGCGGGGCCTTTGTCTATGGCTACACCTTC,CASSQDRSGAFVYGYTF